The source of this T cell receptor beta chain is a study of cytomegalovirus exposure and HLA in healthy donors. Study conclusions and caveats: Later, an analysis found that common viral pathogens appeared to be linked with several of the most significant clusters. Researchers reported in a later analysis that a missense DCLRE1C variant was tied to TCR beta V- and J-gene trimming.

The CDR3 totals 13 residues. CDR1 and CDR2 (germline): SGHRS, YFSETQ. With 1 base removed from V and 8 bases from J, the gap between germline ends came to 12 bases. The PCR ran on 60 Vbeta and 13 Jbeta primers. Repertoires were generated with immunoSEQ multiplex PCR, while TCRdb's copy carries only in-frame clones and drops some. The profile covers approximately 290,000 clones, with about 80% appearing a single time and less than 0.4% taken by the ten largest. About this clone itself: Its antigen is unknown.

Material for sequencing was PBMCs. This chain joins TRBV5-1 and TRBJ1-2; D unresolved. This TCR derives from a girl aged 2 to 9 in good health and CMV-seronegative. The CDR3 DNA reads TGCGCCAGCAGCTTGTCGGAGAGAGGGGGCTACACCTTC. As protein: CASSLSERGGYTF. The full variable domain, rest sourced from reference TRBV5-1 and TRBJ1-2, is KAGVTQTPRYLIKTRGQQVTLSCSPISGHRSVSWYQQTPGQGLQFLFEYFSETQRNKGNFPGRFSGRQFSNSRSEMNVSTLELGDSALYLCASSLSERGGYTFGSGTRLTVV.